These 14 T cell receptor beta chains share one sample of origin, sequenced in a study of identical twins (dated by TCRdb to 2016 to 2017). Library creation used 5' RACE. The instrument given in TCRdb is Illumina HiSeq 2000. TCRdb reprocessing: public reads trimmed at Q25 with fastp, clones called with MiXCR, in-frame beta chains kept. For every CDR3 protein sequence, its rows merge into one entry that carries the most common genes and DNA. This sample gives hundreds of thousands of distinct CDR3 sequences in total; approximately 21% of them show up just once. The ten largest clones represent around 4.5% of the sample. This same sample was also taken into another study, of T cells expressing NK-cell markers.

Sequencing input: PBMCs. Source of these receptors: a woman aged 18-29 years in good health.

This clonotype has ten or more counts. CDR3 sequence reads: CASRQGNYEQYF. Written as DNA, the CDR3 is TGCGCCAGCAGGCAGGGAAATTACGAGCAGTACTTC. The chain couples TRBV5-1 to TRBJ2-7, with D maybe TRBD1 (5 bases). The CDR3 has 12 residues. Deletions cut 5 bases from V and 4 bases from J, with 10 bases between. Germline CDR1 SGHRS, CDR2 YFSETQ.

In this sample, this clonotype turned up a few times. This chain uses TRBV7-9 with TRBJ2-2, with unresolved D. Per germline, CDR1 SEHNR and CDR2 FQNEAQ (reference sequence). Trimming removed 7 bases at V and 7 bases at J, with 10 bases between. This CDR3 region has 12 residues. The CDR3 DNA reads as TGTGCCAGCAACTTGGCCCTCGGGGAGCTGTTTTTT. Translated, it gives CASNLALGELFF.

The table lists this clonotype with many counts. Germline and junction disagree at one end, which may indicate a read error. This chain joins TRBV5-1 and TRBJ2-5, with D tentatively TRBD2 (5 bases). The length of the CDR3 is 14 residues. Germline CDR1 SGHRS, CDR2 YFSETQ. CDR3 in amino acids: CASSLSGAQETQYF. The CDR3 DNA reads TGTGCCAGCAGTTTGAGCGGAGCCCAAGAGACCCAGTACTTC.

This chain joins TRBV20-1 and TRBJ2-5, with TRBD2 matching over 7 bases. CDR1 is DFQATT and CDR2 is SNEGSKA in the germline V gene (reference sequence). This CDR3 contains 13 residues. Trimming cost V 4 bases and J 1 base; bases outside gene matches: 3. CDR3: CSAMASGQETQYF. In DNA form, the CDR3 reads TGCAGTGCTATGGCTAGCGGCCAAGAGACCCAGTACTTC.

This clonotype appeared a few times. For the CDR3, the DNA is TGCAGCGTTGAAGGAGGGACCCTTCCCGCTTTCTTT. Amino acids: CSVEGGTLPAFF. The gene calls are TRBV29-1 and TRBJ1-1; possible D gene TRBD1, 5 bases. The CDR3 contains 12 residues. Trimming removed 1 base from V and 11 bases from J, with 14 bases in between. Per germline, CDR1 SQVTM and CDR2 ANQGSEA.

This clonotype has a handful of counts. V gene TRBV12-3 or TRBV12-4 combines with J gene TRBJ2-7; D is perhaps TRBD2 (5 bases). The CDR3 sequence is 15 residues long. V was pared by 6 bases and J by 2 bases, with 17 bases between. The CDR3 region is CASRPWTGVTYEQYF. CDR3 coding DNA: TGTGCCAGCAGACCATGGACTGGAGTTACCTACGAGCAGTACTTC.

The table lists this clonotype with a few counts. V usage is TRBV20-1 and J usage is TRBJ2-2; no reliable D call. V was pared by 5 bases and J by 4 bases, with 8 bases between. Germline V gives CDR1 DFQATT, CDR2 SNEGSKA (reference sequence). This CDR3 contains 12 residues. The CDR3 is CSAPGLTGELFF. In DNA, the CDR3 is TGCAGTGCTCCGGGCCTCACCGGGGAGCTGTTTTTT.

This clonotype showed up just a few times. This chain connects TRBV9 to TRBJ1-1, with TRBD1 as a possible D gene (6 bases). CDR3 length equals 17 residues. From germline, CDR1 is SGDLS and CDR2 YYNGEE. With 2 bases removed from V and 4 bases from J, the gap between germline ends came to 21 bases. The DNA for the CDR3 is TGTGCCAGCAGCGTGGGAGGGGACACGAATGTAGGCACTGAAGCTTTCTTT. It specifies CASSVGGDTNVGTEAFF.

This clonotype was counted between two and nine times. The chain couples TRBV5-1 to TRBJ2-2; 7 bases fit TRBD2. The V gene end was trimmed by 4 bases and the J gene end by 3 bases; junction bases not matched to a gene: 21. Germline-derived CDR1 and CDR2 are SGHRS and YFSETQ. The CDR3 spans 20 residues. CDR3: CASSLAPSGLAEVDTGELFF. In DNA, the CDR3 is TGCGCCAGCAGCCTAGCTCCTAGCGGCCTAGCCGAGGTAGACACCGGGGAGCTGTTTTTT.

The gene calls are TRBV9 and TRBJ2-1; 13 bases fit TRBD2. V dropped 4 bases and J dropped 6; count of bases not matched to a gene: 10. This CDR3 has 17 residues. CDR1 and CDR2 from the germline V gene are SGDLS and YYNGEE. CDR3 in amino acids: CASSPQGGLAGANEQFF. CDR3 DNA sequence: TGTGCCAGCAGCCCCCAAGGAGGACTAGCGGGAGCCAATGAGCAGTTCTTC.

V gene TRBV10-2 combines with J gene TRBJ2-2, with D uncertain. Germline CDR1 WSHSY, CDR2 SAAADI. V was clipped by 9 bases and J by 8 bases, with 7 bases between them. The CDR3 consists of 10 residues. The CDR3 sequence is CASHGGELFF. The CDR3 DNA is TGCGCCAGTCACGGGGGGGAGCTGTTTTTT.

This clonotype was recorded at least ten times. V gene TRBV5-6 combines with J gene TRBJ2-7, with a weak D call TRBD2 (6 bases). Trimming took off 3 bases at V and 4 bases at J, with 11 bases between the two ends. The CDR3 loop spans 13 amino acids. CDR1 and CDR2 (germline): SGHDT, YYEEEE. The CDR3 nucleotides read TGTGCCAGCAGCTCCGGGACTGGATACGAGCAGTACTTC. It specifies CASSSGTGYEQYF.

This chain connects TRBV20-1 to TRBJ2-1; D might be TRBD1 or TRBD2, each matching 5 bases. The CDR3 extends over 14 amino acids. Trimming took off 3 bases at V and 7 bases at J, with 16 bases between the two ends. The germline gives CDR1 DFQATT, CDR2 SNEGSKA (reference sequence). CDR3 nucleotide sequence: TGCAGTGCTAGTCGGGACCCCAAACGGAATGAGCAGTTCTTC. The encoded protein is CSASRDPKRNEQFF.

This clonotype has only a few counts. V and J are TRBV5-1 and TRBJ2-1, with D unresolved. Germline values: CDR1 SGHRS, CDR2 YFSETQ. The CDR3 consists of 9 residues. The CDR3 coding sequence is TGCGCTTTGTACAATGAGCAGTTCTTC. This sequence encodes CALYNEQFF.